A single sample gave rise to the 25 T cell receptor beta chains below, sequenced in a study of T cells expressing NK-cell markers. TCRdb reprocessed the 5' RACE reads and stores each CDR3 protein as one record, lacking DNA. The sample includes 200,000 to 300,000 distinct CDR3 sequences. The sequencing sample was made of blood T cells: a sorted CD56 or NKG2C T cell subset, CD4+ or CD8+ T cells, or bulk PBMC T cells (not recorded which). The receptors come from a woman between 18 and 70 years old in good health.

The V and J genes are TRBV7-2 and TRBJ2-1; TCRdb's D gene call, TRBD2, goes unchecked for lack of DNA. Germline CDR1 is SGHTA and CDR2 is FQGNSA. The CDR3 is 15 amino acids. The chain's CDR3 is CASSQGTRSYNEQFF.

V and J are TRBV29-1 and TRBJ2-1; the D call of TRBD1 rests on TCRdb alone, since no DNA is present to check it. The CDR3 extends over 16 amino acids. The germline gives CDR1 SQVTM, CDR2 ANQGSEA. CDR3 region: CSVEVPRTPLSDEQFF.

V usage is TRBV10-3 and J usage is TRBJ2-5; TCRdb selects TRBD1, and the lack of DNA leaves this call unchecked. The CDR3 contains 13 residues. CDR1 ENHRY and CDR2 SYGVKD come from the germline V gene. CDR3 amino acids: CAISESPPSTQYF.

This chain joins TRBV11-2 and TRBJ2-7. The CDR3 has 13 residues. Germline V gene lookup returns CDR1 SGHAT and CDR2 FQNNGV. This CDR3 is CASSRTIEREQYF.

V and J are TRBV4-2 and TRBJ2-2; TCRdb proposes TRBD1, but this gene call is untestable without DNA. The germline gives CDR1 LGHNA, CDR2 YNFKEQ. There are 15 residues in the CDR3. CDR3 region: CASTGGGDNTGELFF.

The chain couples TRBV12-3 or TRBV12-4 to TRBJ2-1; the TCRdb D gene call, TRBD2, has no DNA to confirm it. The CDR3 runs 15 residues. The CDR3 loop is CASSPEAGGNNEQFF.

This sequence joins TRBV4-3 and TRBJ2-5; as DNA is missing, the TRBD1 call by TCRdb cannot be tested. CDR1 and CDR2 from the germline V gene are LGHNA and YSLEER. This CDR3 spans 13 amino acids. The CDR3: CASSRQGGETQYF.

The rearrangement links TRBV6-5 to TRBJ2-1; TCRdb's D call, TRBD2, is unchecked because there is no DNA. CDR1 and CDR2 from the germline V gene are MNHEY and SVGAGI. The CDR3 runs to 16 residues. CDR3 region: CASSYQREGAYNEQFF.

The CDR3 region is CASSSQGRDIQYF. The rearrangement links TRBV12-3 or TRBV12-4 to TRBJ2-4; the D call from TCRdb, TRBD2, cannot be confirmed without DNA. This CDR3 spans 13 amino acids.

The J gene is TRBJ2-3, the V gene TRBV27; there is no DNA to check the TCRdb D call of TRBD2. CDR1 MNHEY and CDR2 SMNVEV come from the germline V gene (reference sequence). The CDR3 has 17 amino acids. The CDR3 here is CASSKMTSGGLTDTQYF.

The CDR3 sequence is CSVEGGTPRGYTF. V is TRBV29-1 and J is TRBJ1-2. This CDR3 spans 13 amino acids. Germline loops: CDR1 SQVTM, CDR2 ANQGSEA.

The genes are TRBV18 and TRBJ2-5; there is no DNA to check the TCRdb D call of TRBD2. This CDR3 comprises 16 residues. The germline gives CDR1 KGHSH, CDR2 LQKENI. CDR3 loop: CASSSRVKAHQETQYF.

The V gene is TRBV12-3 or TRBV12-4, the J gene TRBJ2-7; the TRBD1 assignment by TCRdb is unverifiable without DNA. The CDR3 consists of 18 residues. The CDR3 reads CASSLQGASGVMSYEQYF.

The chain employs TRBV11-2 and TRBJ2-1. CDR1 and CDR2 from the germline V gene are SGHAT and FQNNGV. CDR3 size: 18 residues. The CDR3 loop reads CASSLVFPRGGSYNEQFF.

This chain joins TRBV20-1 and TRBJ2-1; the D call from TCRdb, TRBD1, cannot be confirmed without DNA. The germline V gene has CDR1 DFQATT and CDR2 SNEGSKA (reference sequence). The CDR3 length is 12 residues. This CDR3 is CSRLAGSNEQFF.

The chain employs TRBV18 and TRBJ2-4; TCRdb gives TRBD2 as the D gene, but with no DNA this cannot be confirmed. Per germline, CDR1 KGHSH and CDR2 LQKENI. CDR3 size: 17 residues. The CDR3 protein is CASSPVYEGRAKNIQYF.

CDR3 residues: CASSLDPPGLPDGELFF. This chain links TRBV12-3 or TRBV12-4 with TRBJ2-2; as DNA is missing, the TRBD2 call by TCRdb cannot be tested. This CDR3 is built from 17 residues.

This sequence joins TRBV7-2 and TRBJ1-2; TCRdb outputs TRBD1, but without DNA this stays unchecked. CDR3 length equals 13 residues. Germline CDR1 reads SGHTA; CDR2 reads FQGNSA. CDR3 sequence: CASSWDTDYGYTF.

The rearrangement joins TRBV4-2 to TRBJ2-7; TCRdb picks TRBD1, but there is no DNA to check that call. Germline lookup yields CDR1 LGHNA and CDR2 YNFKEQ. CDR3 length equals 15 residues. The CDR3 is CASSQDSGGTYEQYF.

The chain combines TRBV28 with TRBJ2-1; checking the TCRdb D call of TRBD1 is not possible without DNA. Germline CDR1 reads MDHEN; CDR2 reads SYDVKM. The CDR3 length is 11 residues. The chain's CDR3 is CAASRRDEQFF.

The J gene is TRBJ1-1, the V gene TRBV2. Germline CDR1 and CDR2: SNHLY and FYNNEI. CDR3 length equals 11 residues. The CDR3 reads CARARNTEAFF. Full variable domain (missing parts from reference TRBV2 and TRBJ1-1): EPEVTQTPSHQVTQMGQEVILRCVPISNHLYFYWYRQILGQKVEFLVSFYNNEISEKSEIFDDQFSVERPDGSNFTLKIRSTKLEDSAMYFCARARNTEAFFGQGTRLTVV.

The chain combines TRBV7-2 with TRBJ2-7; the TCRdb call, TRBD1, lacks DNA for checking. The germline gives CDR1 SGHTA, CDR2 FQGNSA. This CDR3 contains 14 residues. CDR3 region: CASSLTMGADEQYF.

The rearrangement uses TRBV5-5 and TRBJ2-1; TCRdb outputs TRBD2, but without DNA this stays unchecked. The CDR3 has 15 residues. Germline V gene data show CDR1 as SGHKS and CDR2 as YYEKEE (reference sequence). The CDR3 sequence is CASSPRVAATIEQFF.

V gene TRBV24-1 combines with J gene TRBJ1-2; lacking DNA, the TRBD1 call made by TCRdb goes unchecked. The V gene's germline CDR1 is KGHDR and CDR2 SFDVKD. This CDR3 contains 12 residues. This CDR3 reads CATSTAMGVYTF.

The chain joins TRBV18 to TRBJ1-2; the TRBD1 assignment by TCRdb is unverifiable without DNA. Germline V gene sequence: CDR1 KGHSH, CDR2 LQKENI. The CDR3 loop spans 15 amino acids. The CDR3 sequence: CASSPMEGGGYGYTF.